A selection of T cell receptor beta chains follows, all from one sample in a study of shared clonotypes between healthy human individuals. Repertoires were generated with immunoSEQ multiplex PCR, while TCRdb's copy carries only in-frame clones and drops some. The table has 650,000 to 700,000 clones, less than 95% seen once. The sample was memory CD8+ T cells from PBMCs. These receptor sequences come from a man aged 18 to 30 in good health. Some clones in this sample may be carry-over from other donors' samples. Each CDR3 is given with its conserved first and last residue. The order of the fields is D gene, clone size, J gene, V gene, CDR3 protein, CDR3 DNA. D genes are given only for firm matches. Not all rows give a size; the values are once, few, many and, for expanded clones, a class.

D gene: -
clone size: -
J gene: TRBJ2-7
V gene: TRBV4-3
CDR3 protein: CASSQDIPSSGSYEQYF
CDR3 DNA: TGCGCCAGCAGCCAAGATATCCCGTCCTCAGGCTCCTACGAGCAGTACTTC

D gene: -
clone size: -
J gene: TRBJ2-1
V gene: TRBV13
CDR3 protein: CASTGTHIYNEQFF
CDR3 DNA: TGTGCCAGTACCGGGACTCATATCTACAATGAGCAGTTCTTC

D gene: TRBD2
clone size: -
J gene: TRBJ2-7
V gene: TRBV2
CDR3 protein: CATLEWEGVSYEQYF
CDR3 DNA: TGTGCCACCCTCGAATGGGAGGGCGTCTCCTACGAGCAGTACTTC

D gene: TRBD1
clone size: -
J gene: TRBJ1-5
V gene: TRBV15
CDR3 protein: CATSRGGGRNQPQHF
CDR3 DNA: TGTGCCACCAGCAGAGGAGGGGGCCGCAATCAGCCCCAGCATTTT

D gene: -
clone size: few
J gene: TRBJ1-4
V gene: TRBV15
CDR3 protein: CATSRVTGGSEKLFF
CDR3 DNA: TGTGCCACCAGCAGAGTGACAGGAGGGAGTGAAAAACTGTTTTTT

D gene: TRBD2
clone size: -
J gene: TRBJ2-1
V gene: TRBV7-9
CDR3 protein: CASSPRLAGGLYNEQFF
CDR3 DNA: TGTGCCAGCAGCCCGCGACTAGCGGGAGGTCTCTACAATGAGCAGTTCTTC

D gene: TRBD2
clone size: -
J gene: TRBJ2-4
V gene: TRBV9
CDR3 protein: CASSVAASGGDIQYF
CDR3 DNA: TGTGCCAGCAGCGTAGCGGCTAGCGGAGGGGACATTCAGTACTTC

D gene: -
clone size: -
J gene: TRBJ2-2
V gene: TRBV19
CDR3 protein: CASSSFEGTGELFF
CDR3 DNA: TGTGCCAGTAGTAGTTTCGAGGGTACCGGGGAGCTGTTTTTT

D gene: -
clone size: -
J gene: TRBJ1-2
V gene: TRBV4-1
CDR3 protein: CASSQGVGPNYGYTF
CDR3 DNA: TGCGCCAGCAGCCAAGGAGTGGGACCTAACTATGGCTACACCTTC

D gene: TRBD1
clone size: few
J gene: TRBJ1-1
V gene: TRBV18
CDR3 protein: CASSWTGYNEAFF
CDR3 DNA: TGTGCCAGCTCCTGGACAGGGTACAATGAAGCTTTCTTT